Below are 27 T cell receptor beta chains sequenced from a single sample in a study of monozygotic twins with inflammatory bowel disease. TCRdb re-called the 5' RACE reads and catalogs CDR3 proteins one per entry, DNA excluded. Its listing shows roughly 140,000 distinct CDR3 sequences. The source material was blood. These TCRs come from a human donor with ulcerative colitis or Crohn's disease, or a healthy co-twin of an affected twin (not recorded which).

The V gene is TRBV20-1, the J gene TRBJ2-1; checking the TCRdb D call of TRBD2 is not possible without DNA. The CDR3 is 14 amino acids. Per germline, CDR1 DFQATT and CDR2 SNEGSKA (reference sequence). The CDR3 reads CSARAGGPGNEQFF.

The chain carries TRBV18 and TRBJ2-7. The germline gives CDR1 KGHSH, CDR2 LQKENI. The CDR3 contains 15 residues. The CDR3 here is CASSPPGSVAYEQYF. Full variable domain (outside the CDR3, taken from reference TRBV18 and TRBJ2-7): NAGVMQNPRHLVRRRGQEARLRCSPMKGHSHVYWYRQLPEEGLKFMVYLQKENIIDESGMPKERFSAEFPKEGPSILRIQQVVRGDSAAYFCASSPPGSVAYEQYFGPGTRLTVT.

The chain recombines TRBV3-1 with TRBJ2-7; the D call of TRBD1 rests on TCRdb alone, since no DNA is present to check it. This CDR3 spans 15 amino acids. In germline, CDR1 is LGHDT, CDR2 YNNKEL (reference sequence). Here the CDR3 reads CASSLNRVRANEQYF.

V gene TRBV20-1 combines with J gene TRBJ2-3. The germline CDR1 and CDR2 sequences are DFQATT and SNEGSKA (reference sequence). The CDR3 runs to 14 residues. This CDR3 is CSANRGASTDTQYF.

This chain connects TRBV6-5 to TRBJ1-1. CDR1 MNHEY and CDR2 SVGAGI come from the germline V gene. The CDR3 covers 15 residues. CDR3 in amino acids: CASSYSGFSNTEAFF.

The chain uses TRBV5-5 and TRBJ2-4. The length of the CDR3 is 12 residues. Germline values: CDR1 SGHKS, CDR2 YYEKEE (reference sequence). The CDR3 protein is CASSLDRNIQYF.

The chain has TRBV7-2 and TRBJ2-5. CDR1 and CDR2 (germline): SGHTA, FQGNSA. The CDR3 covers 15 residues. Here the CDR3 reads CASNLGAVEQETQYF. The entire variable domain, with the rest obtained from reference TRBV7-2 and TRBJ2-5, is as follows: GAGVSQSPSNKVTEKGKDVELRCDPISGHTALYWYRQSLGQGLEFLIYFQGNSAPDKSGLPSDRFSAERTGGSVSTLTIQRTQQEDSAVYLCASNLGAVEQETQYFGPGTRLLVL.

This sequence joins TRBV24-1 and TRBJ2-2; the D call from TCRdb, TRBD1, cannot be confirmed without DNA. Germline-derived CDR1 and CDR2 are KGHDR and SFDVKD. This CDR3 contains 13 residues. The CDR3 region is CATSAPGMRELFF.

V gene TRBV4-3 combines with J gene TRBJ2-7; TCRdb returns TRBD2, unconfirmable since there is no DNA. Germline CDR1 and CDR2: LGHNA and YSLEER. The CDR3 length is 13 residues. The CDR3 protein is CASSFGTASEQYF.

J is TRBJ1-5 and V is TRBV4-3; TCRdb lists TRBD1, though no DNA is available to test this call. This CDR3 is 17 amino acids long. Germline values: CDR1 LGHNA, CDR2 YSLEER. The chain's CDR3 is CASSQDTTGSGNQPQHF.

The chain employs TRBV5-1 and TRBJ2-5; TCRdb proposes TRBD2, but this gene call is untestable without DNA. The CDR3 runs 14 residues. CDR1 SGHRS and CDR2 YFSETQ come from the germline V gene. The CDR3 here is CASSQATGRVAQYF.

The gene calls are TRBV9 and TRBJ1-2. The CDR3 is 15 amino acids. Germline V gene data show CDR1 as SGDLS and CDR2 as YYNGEE. CDR3 in amino acids: CASSVGLGPNYGYTF.

This rearrangement joins TRBV2 to TRBJ1-3; TCRdb's D gene call, TRBD1, goes unchecked for lack of DNA. Germline values: CDR1 SNHLY, CDR2 FYNNEI. This CDR3 comprises 14 residues. The CDR3: CASRDRGAGNTIYF.

The rearrangement joins TRBV4-3 to TRBJ2-3; the D call of TRBD2 rests on TCRdb alone, since no DNA is present to check it. CDR1 is LGHNA, CDR2 YSLEER, per germline. The CDR3 is made up of 17 amino acids. The CDR3 is CASSQEGLAGAPDTQYF.

CDR3 in amino acids: CASSDSRRGGYTF. This rearrangement joins TRBV6-4 to TRBJ1-2. CDR3 length equals 13 residues. Germline V gene lookup returns CDR1 MRHNA and CDR2 SNTAGT.

The CDR3 is CASSYGQGHSYNEQFF. The chain carries TRBV6-5 and TRBJ2-1; TCRdb outputs TRBD2, but without DNA this stays unchecked. The CDR3 sequence is 16 residues long. Looked up from germline, CDR1 is MNHEY and CDR2 is SVGAGI.

The chain is built from TRBV5-1 and TRBJ2-7; the D call from TCRdb, TRBD2, cannot be confirmed without DNA. The CDR3 extends over 15 amino acids. CDR1 and CDR2 from the germline V gene are SGHRS and YFSETQ. The CDR3 loop reads CASSLRAGELSEQYF.

The gene calls are TRBV7-3 and TRBJ1-1. Germline V gene data show CDR1 as SGHTA and CDR2 as FQGTGA. This CDR3 spans 14 amino acids. The CDR3 is CASSLARVDTEAFF.

The chain uses TRBV7-2 and TRBJ2-5; TCRdb's assignment of TRBD1 cannot be checked, as there is no DNA. The CDR3 runs 15 residues. CDR1 is SGHTA, CDR2 FQGNSA, per germline. This CDR3 is CASSTRRGYQETQYF.

The V and J genes are TRBV12-3 or TRBV12-4 and TRBJ2-3; TCRdb lists TRBD2, though no DNA is available to test this call. This CDR3 comprises 16 residues. This CDR3 is CASSLSVTLLTDTQYF.

The chain is built from TRBV7-9 and TRBJ2-5; TCRdb reports TRBD1, a call that lacks DNA to check it against. CDR1 and CDR2 (germline): SEHNR, FQNEAQ (reference sequence). CDR3 length: 13 residues. This CDR3 is CASSSQAQETQYF.

This rearrangement joins TRBV20-1 to TRBJ2-3; checking the TCRdb D call of TRBD2 is not possible without DNA. This CDR3 is built from 14 residues. The germline CDR1 and CDR2 sequences are DFQATT and SNEGSKA (reference sequence). CDR3 region: CSAASGGGTDTQYF.

V usage is TRBV7-3 and J usage is TRBJ2-7; TCRdb reports TRBD1, a call that lacks DNA to check it against. Germline values: CDR1 SGHTA, CDR2 FQGTGA. The CDR3 length is 15 residues. The CDR3 loop reads CASSLTGTGFDEQYF.

This rearrangement joins TRBV29-1 to TRBJ2-1; checking the TCRdb D call of TRBD2 is not possible without DNA. CDR1 is SQVTM, CDR2 ANQGSEA, per germline. This CDR3 is 11 amino acids long. The CDR3 is CSVPLPSEQFF.

The chain is built from TRBV20-1 and TRBJ1-6; TCRdb lists TRBD1, though no DNA is available to test this call. CDR1 is DFQATT, CDR2 SNEGSKA, per germline (reference sequence). The CDR3 totals 16 residues. CDR3: CSARDTGDVGGSPLHF.

The chain recombines TRBV30 with TRBJ2-2; the D gene TCRdb calls, TRBD1, cannot be checked with no DNA. The V gene's germline CDR1 is GTSNPN and CDR2 SVGIG (reference sequence). CDR3 length equals 15 residues. The CDR3 loop reads CAWSVGASNTGELFF.

The chain recombines TRBV20-1 with TRBJ1-4. Germline assignment: CDR1 DFQATT and CDR2 SNEGSKA (reference sequence). The CDR3 length is 12 residues. The CDR3 sequence: CSASDSQEKLFF.